Detailed here is one T cell receptor beta chain. It has no known antigen specificity. The record has no base qualities; no much larger clone is one base away. This sample is part of a study of cytomegalovirus exposure and HLA in healthy donors (dated by TCRdb to about 2017). At the level of the whole study: An earlier analysis of some 620 of the donors reported 276 Gb of sequence data and 117 million unique TCR beta sequences obtained from roughly 170 million T cells. About 320 gigabases of sequencing data and 70 million to 100 million unique TCR sequences were included in an early release covering around 600 HLA-typed donors. The genetic ancestry cluster associated with self-reported Caucasian donors included around four fifths of the roughly 400 genotyped donors. The aim of the study was to test whether cataloging public T cell receptors could identify signatures of past pathogen exposure. Using immunosequencing, the study profiled T cell repertoires from about 610 subjects and related those repertoires to cytomegalovirus serostatus. A separate validation cohort of about 110 different subjects was used in addition to the roughly 620-subject first cohort. High-throughput TCR immunosequencing, statistical association of individual TCRs with disease status, and machine learning were combined to predict cytomegalovirus infection status. To study patterns of TCR occurrence, a later analysis re-analyzed previously published TCR beta repertoires from 650 to 750 donors and added high-resolution HLA genotyping. The later analysis used no new phenotypic data to find candidate immune exposures, relying instead on TCR beta sequences and their occurrence across donors. To decide whether each TCR beta V gene segment behaved as functional or pseudogenic, an earlier analysis of some 540 of the donors relied on high-throughput TCR beta sequencing. Donor age, sex, ethnicity and CMV serostatus were compiled together with the repertoire data. A later genetic analysis used genome-wide SNP genotypes for about 60% of the roughly 700 donors, treating that subset as a discovery cohort. All discovery cohort repertoires had been generated on a single sequencing platform. HLA typing covered class I and class II loci at four-digit resolution. The number of donors typed differed by locus, with roughly 620-630 for A, B, C, DRB1 and DQB1, 522 for DQA1, nearly 610 for DPA1, and under 490 for DPB1. Because of strong linkage in the cohort, roughly five DR-DQ haplotypes were treated as single units for association and clustering. On average, 235,054 unique TCR beta nucleotide sequences were sequenced per donor among 398 genotyped donors of the cohort, with 15% to 20% of those sequences being non-productive.

Library preparation used the immunoSEQ multiplex PCR assay. For the multiplex PCR, a mixture combining 60 forward primers for TCR Vbeta segments and 13 reverse primers for TCR Jbeta segments was used. The CDR3 region of rearranged TCR beta genes was amplified from genomic DNA with a multiplex PCR assay. Amplified TCR beta libraries were sequenced as 87-base-pair reads on the Illumina HiSeq System. The original pipeline was this. Across the 500 to 850 repertoires, a later analysis counted 75 million to 90 million unique TCR beta chains, about 10 million of which were shared by at least two donors. To remove PCR and sequencing errors, raw reads were error-corrected and collapsed into unique sequences using a nearest-neighbor algorithm that merged closely related sequences. V, D and J gene segments were assigned by aligning CDR3 sequences to IMGT reference sequences. For a sequence to be retained, a match of at least six nucleotides to both a V gene segment and a J gene segment was required. Rearrangements were called productive when the CDR3 lacked stop codons and stayed in frame with V and J; all others were non-productive. Following IMGT convention, CDR3 was defined as the stretch from the second conserved V-encoded cysteine to the conserved J-encoded phenylalanine. The earlier analysis of 550 to 650 of the donors excluded any sequence lacking an unambiguous match to a single V gene segment. An earlier analysis of over 450 of the donors classified V segments as functional when productive rearrangements were above 56.7% and as segregating when the standard deviation between donors was above 5%. A statistical classification framework was built to diagnose cytomegalovirus status from the catalog of TCR beta chain sequences. In a later analysis, V and J genes were assigned by comparing TCR nucleotide sequences against IMGT/GENE-DB human TR gene sequences. A later analysis assigned CDR3 sequences and most-parsimonious VDJ recombination scenarios with the TCRdist pipeline. In a later analysis, every TCR beta chain was defined by the combination of its CDR3 amino acid sequence and its V-gene family, and reads without a unique V-gene family were dropped. In a later analysis, around 650 highly shared, low-generation-probability nucleotide sequences were removed to address suspected cross-contamination and a sequencing artifact. For each public chain, a later analysis derived a clonal expansion index from normalized ranks of inferred template counts within each repertoire. Generation probabilities in a later analysis came from a VDJ recombination model fitted to out-of-frame rearrangements, and those results were checked against IGoR. Hypergeometric tests were used in a later analysis to score TCR-TCR, TCR-HLA and TCR-CMV co-occurrence, with a repertoire-size bias correction applied to the TCR pairs. In a later analysis, false discovery rates were estimated by permuting HLA or CMV assignments 20 times. A later analysis grouped co-occurring TCRs with DBSCAN, adding TCRdist sequence similarity when clustering within HLA-allele-positive subsets. Repertoires with fewer than 30,000 or more than 120,000 public chains were left out of co-occurrence clustering, as were about five repertoires with anomalous nucleotide sharing. In TCRdb, the immuneACCESS table is reduced to in-frame sequences with V and J assigned. These tables do not hold every clone; where another copy was compared, an unresolved V gene accounts for under half, and the others remain unexplained. The DNA was the basis for D and trimming; V, J and clone size are from that table. The sample data list about 200,000 clones, and 75% to 80% of these were observed just once. Of the sample, 12% to 15% is held by the ten largest clones.

What the work shows at the level of the full study, not this receptor alone: Compared with the approximately 600-donor mean, donors in an Asian-associated ancestry cluster had fewer N-insertions in productive TCRs, according to a later genetic analysis. In vitro tests confirmed that three of the cytomegalovirus-associated TCR beta chains recognize cytomegalovirus antigens. A later analysis associated some 17,000 TCR beta sequences with specific HLA alleles at a false discovery rate of 0.05. In an earlier analysis of some 540 of the donors, most TCR beta V segments appeared in productive rearrangements about 87% or about 30% of the time, broadly matching IMGT annotations. Strong co-occurrence of HLA alleles, especially DR and DQ, made assigning TCR associations to individual alleles difficult. A total of roughly 160 TCR beta chains were listed by the study as associated with cytomegalovirus. Roughly uniform sequencing depth across donors was assumed in presence/absence analyses, although this assumption may not hold. Some IMGT-functional V segments, including TRBV6-2 and TRBV6-3, could not be told apart with the 87-base-pair reads, so those segments were excluded. A later analysis found that TCR association rates varied across HLA loci, with DRB1 alleles showing the most associated TCRs and HLA-C alleles the fewest. It was suggested by the authors that the approach could potentially be generalized to other disease states and immunological phenotypes. While some public TCRs were present in many individuals, most TCR sequences turned up only very rarely across donors. Only TCR beta chains were sequenced in this cohort, and the absence of alpha or paired-chain data limited detectable features. A cluster of highly shared sequence variants was judged likely to be a technical artifact of the sequencing pipeline. Linkage disequilibrium might explain the correlated functional status among segregating V segments, but an unknown experimental factor could not be excluded. For the cohort, immune exposure information was limited to CMV serostatus. V-gene and J-gene trimming of TCR beta chains was associated with a missense DCLRE1C variant in a later genetic analysis, and the association was replicated in an independent cohort. Because some donors lacked HLA typing at each locus, the association tests relied only on the typed subset. A further reported finding was that TCR beta sequences accurately predicted the HLA-A and HLA-B alleles for most subjects in the first cohort. Compared with equally common non-associated chains, HLA-associated TCR beta chains in a later analysis were more clonally expanded and had lower generation probabilities. Because counts were too low, about 15 rarely observed V segments, including chromosome 9 orphons, were left out of the earlier analysis of 500 to 650 of the donors. Cytomegalovirus status was reported to be diagnosed by the classifier with high specificity and sensitivity in both the original and validation cohorts. According to a later analysis, parvovirus B19, influenza, CMV and Epstein-Barr virus appeared linked to several top co-occurrence clusters. According to a later analysis, most CMV-associated TCR beta chains appeared to be HLA-restricted, and the HLA associations seemed to be driven largely by CMV exposure.

The CDR3 holds 14 amino acids from the cysteine to the phenylalanine. Only CDR3 DNA is held: 42 bases, read in frame from base 1. The cohort comprised fewer than 750 healthy bone marrow donors. At the time of sampling, all cohort members were nominally healthy, though unrecorded immune exposures were likely present. The donor was CMV seropositive and belonged to the group of 250 to 300 seropositive cohort members. A peripheral blood sample was collected from each donor, and TCR beta sequencing was performed on peripheral blood mononuclear cells. Genomic DNA was extracted from the blood cell samples with the Qiagen DNeasy Blood Extraction Kit.

The V gene is TRBV21-1 and the J gene is TRBJ2-1; TRBD2 is taken as the D call from the table, unchecked against the DNA. TRBV21-1 is listed as a pseudogene. The source is a woman in her twenties or thirties in good health and CMV-seropositive. The sample consisted of PBMCs. Here is the DNA: TGTGCCAGCGGACTAGAGGGGAGCGGCAATGAGCAGTTCTTC. Protein translation: CASGLEGSGNEQFF.